One sample yielded the 26 T cell receptor beta chains listed below, sequenced in a study of shared clonotypes between healthy human individuals (dated by TCRdb to the early 2020s). Library preparation employed the immunoSEQ multiplex PCR assay. This immuneACCESS table, as held by TCRdb, lists in-frame sequences with V and J called but not all clones. Of the missing ones, under half trace to an unresolved V gene in checked studies; the others have no known cause. The sample table shows 450,000 to 600,000 clones, and roughly 78% are seen once. The ten largest clones take up around 13% of the sample. Sequencing was performed on PBMCs. The receptors originated from a woman between 40 and 55 years old in good health. Some clones in this sample may be carry-over from other donors' samples.

The rearrangement joins TRBV6-6 to TRBJ1-2; TRBD1 agrees at 8 bases. With 6 bases clipped from V and 7 bases from J, the junction kept 10 bases outside the gene matches. Germline assignment: CDR1 MNHNY and CDR2 SVGAGI (reference sequence). This CDR3 contains 14 residues. DNA of the CDR3: TGTGCCAGCAGCCCGACAGGGGTGGTTGGTGGCTACACCTTC. Translated: CASSPTGVVGGYTF.

This clone was seen a few times. The chain links TRBV7-3 to TRBJ2-1; 14 positions match TRBD2. The CDR3 runs to 14 residues. The germline V gene has CDR1 SGHTA and CDR2 FQGTGA. V shed 2 bases and J 9 bases; nucleotides not matched to a gene: 0. Here the CDR3 reads CASSLGLAGGEQFF. The CDR3 nucleotides are TGTGCCAGCAGCTTAGGACTAGCGGGAGGTGAGCAGTTCTTC.

This chain uses TRBV11-2 with TRBJ2-1; D ambiguous. V shed 0 bases and J shed 5 bases, with 5 bases lying between them. CDR1 SGHAT and CDR2 FQNNGV come from the germline V gene. The CDR3 length is 13 residues. This CDR3 reads CASSLDTNNEQFF. CDR3 bases: TGTGCCAGCAGCTTAGATACAAACAATGAGCAGTTCTTC.

This chain joins TRBV18 and TRBJ2-7, with D perhaps assigned TRBD1 or TRBD2 (5 bases each). The V gene lost 1 base and the J gene lost 7 bases, with 17 bases spanning the gap. The germline gives CDR1 KGHSH, CDR2 LQKENI. The CDR3 sequence is 15 residues long. CDR3 nucleotides: TGTGCCAGCTCACCACTGCCAGGGACCGCCGGGGAGCAGTACTTC. This translates into CASSPLPGTAGEQYF.

The chain joins TRBV10-2 to TRBJ2-1; 14 nucleotides match TRBD2. This CDR3 is built from 17 residues. CDR1 and CDR2 from the germline V gene are WSHSY and SAAADI. The junction had 4 bases not matched to a gene; V was cut back by 6 bases and J by 0 bases. CDR3 protein: CASRGTSGSTSYNEQFF. CDR3 in DNA: TGCGCCAGCAGGGGGACTAGCGGGAGCACCTCCTACAATGAGCAGTTCTTC.

The chain joins TRBV5-1 to TRBJ2-3, with D possibly matching TRBD2 (6 bases). Trimming removed 1 base at V and 2 bases at J, with 8 bases between. CDR1 is SGHRS and CDR2 is YFSETQ in the germline V gene. The CDR3 is 14 residues long. The CDR3: CASSLMGLTDTQYF. The CDR3, as DNA: TGCGCCAGCAGCTTGATGGGACTCACAGATACGCAGTATTTT.

V usage is TRBV27 and J usage is TRBJ2-7; D is perhaps TRBD2 (7 bases). The germline gives CDR1 MNHEY, CDR2 SMNVEV (reference sequence). This CDR3 contains 14 residues. V lost 6 bases and J 3 bases, leaving 15 bases between the germline ends. This chain's CDR3 is CASSGGGLFYEQYF. As DNA, the CDR3 is TGTGCCAGCAGCGGAGGGGGACTATTCTACGAGCAGTACTTC.

V gene TRBV2 combines with J gene TRBJ2-3, with D tentatively TRBD2 (5 bases). This CDR3 is 15 amino acids long. Trimming stripped 4 bases from V and 0 bases from J, with 11 bases between. Germline CDR1 is SNHLY and CDR2 is FYNNEI. The CDR3 DNA follows: TGTGCCAGCAGTGTCTCACGACTAAGCACAGATACGCAGTATTTT. This codes for CASSVSRLSTDTQYF.

Worth noting for this clone: This may be a read error: a much more frequent sequence differs by one nucleotide. This CDR3 is also generated by other DNA sequences in the sample. The chain carries TRBV11-2 and TRBJ2-1; D ambiguous. In germline, CDR1 is SGHAT, CDR2 FQNNGV. The V gene lost 3 bases and the J gene lost 7 bases, with 1 base spanning the gap. The CDR3 runs 10 residues. CDR3 coding DNA: TGTGCCAGCAGCTTTAATGAGCAGTTCTTC. It yields the protein CASSFNEQFF. Full variable domain (rest looked up from reference TRBV11-2 and TRBJ2-1): EAGVAQSPRYKIIEKRQSVAFWCNPISGHATLYWYQQILGQGPKLLIQFQNNGVVDDSQLPKDRFSAERLKGVDSTLKIQPAKLEDSAVYLCASSFNEQFFGPGTRLTVL.

V and J are TRBV6-5 and TRBJ1-1; D might be TRBD1 (5 bases). Germline CDR1 reads MNHEY; CDR2 reads SVGAGI. The CDR3 is 15 residues long. The V and J ends lost 5 bases and 0 bases respectively, with 13 bases between them. CDR3 loop: CASSLSGGVNTEAFF. The DNA of the CDR3 is TGTGCCAGCAGTCTAAGCGGGGGGGTGAACACTGAAGCTTTCTTT.

V is TRBV5-6 and J is TRBJ2-3; a possible D gene is TRBD1 (5 bases). Per the germline V gene, CDR1 is SGHDT and CDR2 is YYEEEE. Trimming left V 0 bases short and J 5 bases short, with 16 bases between. The CDR3 covers 16 residues. The CDR3 region is CASSLVGPGQGDTQYF. The CDR3 nucleotides are TGTGCCAGCAGCTTGGTCGGCCCAGGTCAGGGAGATACGCAGTATTTT.

In regard to this clone: The sample has other DNA sequences that encode this CDR3 too. The chain links TRBV28 to TRBJ2-3; D not certain. The germline V gene encodes CDR1 MDHEN and CDR2 SYDVKM. V lost 4 bases, J lost 2 bases, and 4 bases lay in between. CDR3 length: 12 residues. The CDR3 sequence: CASSSPTDTQYF. For the CDR3, the DNA is TGTGCCAGCAGTTCGCCCACAGATACGCAGTATTTT.

This clone was recorded many times. V is TRBV28 and J is TRBJ2-2, with D maybe TRBD2 (5 bases). The V gene's germline CDR1 is MDHEN and CDR2 SYDVKM. CDR3 length: 16 amino acids. Trimming left V 3 bases short and J 1 base short, with 12 bases between. CDR3 protein: CASSFLRGRNTGELFF. The CDR3 DNA reads TGTGCCAGCAGTTTTTTACGAGGGCGGAACACCGGGGAGCTGTTTTTT.

This chain uses TRBV6-1 with TRBJ1-4; D remains unclear. The CDR3 extends over 15 amino acids. Germline V lookup: CDR1 MNHNS, CDR2 SASEGT. V lost 2 bases and J 5 bases, leaving 12 bases between the germline ends. The DNA for the CDR3 is TGTGCCAGCAGTGAAATAAGGGCGGTGAATGAAAAACTGTTTTTT. It translates to CASSEIRAVNEKLFF.

This clone came up once. The chain recombines TRBV13 with TRBJ2-2; weak D call: TRBD2 (6 bases). With 3 bases removed from V and 4 bases from J, the gap between germline ends came to 12 bases. CDR3 length equals 15 residues. Germline loops: CDR1 PRHDT, CDR2 FYEKMQ (reference sequence). This CDR3 reads CASSFSSEGTGELFF. CDR3 nucleotides: TGTGCCAGCAGCTTCTCTAGCGAGGGCACCGGGGAGCTGTTTTTT.

The chain carries TRBV5-4 and TRBJ2-7, with 7 bases lining up with TRBD2. The V gene end was trimmed by 4 bases and the J gene end by 4 bases; junction bases not matched to a gene: 8. Germline loops: CDR1 SGHNT, CDR2 YYREEE (reference sequence). The CDR3 contains 14 residues. The CDR3 DNA follows: TGTGCCAGCAGCGCGGGTCTAGCGGATTACGAGCAGTACTTC. It yields the protein CASSAGLADYEQYF.

The chain recombines TRBV4-2 with TRBJ2-3; TRBD1 matches 9 bases. V was pared by 2 bases and J by 3 bases, with 3 bases of the junction left unmatched. Germline V CDR1 and CDR2: LGHNA, YNFKEQ. The length of the CDR3 is 15 residues. CDR3 protein: CASSQRGQGTDTQYF. DNA of the CDR3: TGTGCCAGCAGCCAAAGGGGACAGGGTACAGATACGCAGTATTTT.

In its sample, this clone was seen once. The chain carries TRBV28 and TRBJ2-5; TRBD2 agrees at 7 bases. CDR1 MDHEN and CDR2 SYDVKM come from the germline V gene. The CDR3 length is 14 residues. V shed 5 bases and J 1 base; nucleotides not matched to a gene: 4. The CDR3 is CASSPQRGQETQYF. CDR3 DNA: TGTGCCAGCAGTCCCCAGCGGGGCCAAGAGACCCAGTACTTC. Based on the CDR3 plus reference TRBV28 and TRBJ2-5, the full variable domain is DVKVTQSSRYLVKRTGEKVFLECVQDMDHENMFWYRQDPGLGLRLIYFSYDVKMKEKGDIPEGYSVSREKKERFSLILESASTNQTSMYLCASSPQRGQETQYFGPGTRLLVL.

The rearrangement joins TRBV7-3 to TRBJ2-1, with D possibly being TRBD2 (5 bases). Germline CDR1 is SGHTA and CDR2 is FQGTGA. CDR3 length equals 14 residues. V dropped 3 bases and J dropped 9 bases, with 15 bases sitting between them. For the CDR3, the DNA is TGTGCCAGCAGCTTCCACTCGCCTGAGGGTGAGCAGTTCTTC. Protein sequence: CASSFHSPEGEQFF.

The rearrangement joins TRBV6-1 to TRBJ1-1; D gene ambiguous. Germline lookup yields CDR1 MNHNS and CDR2 SASEGT. The CDR3 is 13 amino acids. V was cut by 11 bases and J by 5 bases, with 18 bases left in between. In DNA, the CDR3 is TGTGCCGGCAATGCGGCGTGGAAGACTGAAGCTTTCTTT. This codes for CAGNAAWKTEAFF.

The J gene is TRBJ2-2, the V gene TRBV11-3; D unresolved. The CDR3 is made up of 14 amino acids. V lost 1 base to trimming and J lost 5 bases, with 8 bases between them. The V gene's germline CDR1 is SGHNT and CDR2 YENEEA. CDR3 region: CASSLGPGTGELFF. CDR3 sequence (DNA): TGTGCCAGCAGCTTAGGGCCTGGGACCGGGGAGCTGTTTTTT. The variable domain in full, with the rest retrieved from reference TRBV11-3 and TRBJ2-2, is EAGVVQSPRYKIIEKKQPVAFWCNPISGHNTLYWYLQNLGQGPELLIRYENEEAVDDSQLPKDRFSAERLKGVDSTLKIQPAELGDSAVYLCASSLGPGTGELFFGEGSRLTVL.

The rearrangement joins TRBV29-1 to TRBJ2-2; TRBD2 is a possible D gene (6 bases). Germline V gene lookup returns CDR1 SQVTM and CDR2 ANQGSEA. The CDR3 totals 14 residues. The V end was cut by 7 bases, the J end by 4 bases, with 16 bases between. Here the CDR3 reads CSAARGRSTGELFF. As DNA, the CDR3 is TGCAGCGCAGCCAGAGGGAGGAGCACCGGGGAGCTGTTTTTT.

The table lists this clone with many counts. V is TRBV5-1 and J is TRBJ2-5; either TRBD1 or TRBD2 may supply D (5 bases each). The CDR3 is 17 amino acids. V lost 0 bases, J lost 7 bases, and 22 bases lay in between. Germline values: CDR1 SGHRS, CDR2 YFSETQ. CDR3 protein: CASSLGPSGPTFGTQYF. DNA for the CDR3: TGCGCCAGCAGCTTGGGCCCCTCGGGACCCACCTTTGGGACCCAGTACTTC.

This clone appeared a few times. This CDR3 reads CASSPQGGGHEQFF. The CDR3 nucleotides are TGTGCCAGCAGCCCCCAAGGGGGGGGCCATGAGCAGTTCTTC. The V call is TRBV7-9, the J call TRBJ2-1; D might be TRBD2 (7 bases). Looked up from germline, CDR1 is SEHNR and CDR2 is FQNEAQ (reference sequence). V shed 5 bases and J shed 8 bases, with 16 bases lying between them. There are 14 residues in the CDR3. The variable domain in full, with the rest retrieved from reference TRBV7-9 and TRBJ2-1, is DTGVSQNPRHKITKRGQNVTFRCDPISEHNRLYWYRQTLGQGPEFLTYFQNEAQLEKSRLLSDRFSAERPKGSFSTLEIQRTEQGDSAMYLCASSPQGGGHEQFFGPGTRLTVL.

The genes are TRBV19 and TRBJ1-4; D unresolved. Germline CDR1 is LNHDA and CDR2 is SQIVND (reference sequence). The CDR3 runs to 15 residues. V was clipped by 6 bases and J by 10 bases, with 21 bases between them. Written as DNA, the CDR3 is TGTGCCAGTAGCCCATCAATTTTAGAGCTTCGAAAACTGTTTTTT. Amino acids: CASSPSILELRKLFF.

The rearrangement links TRBV15 to TRBJ2-1; 9 positions agree with TRBD2. From germline, CDR1 is LNHNV and CDR2 YYDKDF (reference sequence). The CDR3 is made up of 16 amino acids. V lost 7 bases and J lost 4; bases outside the gene matches: 11. The CDR3 sequence is CATTGRTSEQYNEQFF. CDR3 nucleotides: TGTGCCACCACCGGTAGGACTAGCGAGCAGTACAATGAGCAGTTCTTC. The whole variable domain, remainder taken from reference TRBV15 and TRBJ2-1, is DAMVIQNPRYQVTQFGKPVTLSCSQTLNHNVMYWYQQKSSQAPKLLFHYYDKDFNNEADTPDNFQSRRPNTSFCFLDIRSPGLGDTAMYLCATTGRTSEQYNEQFFGPGTRLTVL.